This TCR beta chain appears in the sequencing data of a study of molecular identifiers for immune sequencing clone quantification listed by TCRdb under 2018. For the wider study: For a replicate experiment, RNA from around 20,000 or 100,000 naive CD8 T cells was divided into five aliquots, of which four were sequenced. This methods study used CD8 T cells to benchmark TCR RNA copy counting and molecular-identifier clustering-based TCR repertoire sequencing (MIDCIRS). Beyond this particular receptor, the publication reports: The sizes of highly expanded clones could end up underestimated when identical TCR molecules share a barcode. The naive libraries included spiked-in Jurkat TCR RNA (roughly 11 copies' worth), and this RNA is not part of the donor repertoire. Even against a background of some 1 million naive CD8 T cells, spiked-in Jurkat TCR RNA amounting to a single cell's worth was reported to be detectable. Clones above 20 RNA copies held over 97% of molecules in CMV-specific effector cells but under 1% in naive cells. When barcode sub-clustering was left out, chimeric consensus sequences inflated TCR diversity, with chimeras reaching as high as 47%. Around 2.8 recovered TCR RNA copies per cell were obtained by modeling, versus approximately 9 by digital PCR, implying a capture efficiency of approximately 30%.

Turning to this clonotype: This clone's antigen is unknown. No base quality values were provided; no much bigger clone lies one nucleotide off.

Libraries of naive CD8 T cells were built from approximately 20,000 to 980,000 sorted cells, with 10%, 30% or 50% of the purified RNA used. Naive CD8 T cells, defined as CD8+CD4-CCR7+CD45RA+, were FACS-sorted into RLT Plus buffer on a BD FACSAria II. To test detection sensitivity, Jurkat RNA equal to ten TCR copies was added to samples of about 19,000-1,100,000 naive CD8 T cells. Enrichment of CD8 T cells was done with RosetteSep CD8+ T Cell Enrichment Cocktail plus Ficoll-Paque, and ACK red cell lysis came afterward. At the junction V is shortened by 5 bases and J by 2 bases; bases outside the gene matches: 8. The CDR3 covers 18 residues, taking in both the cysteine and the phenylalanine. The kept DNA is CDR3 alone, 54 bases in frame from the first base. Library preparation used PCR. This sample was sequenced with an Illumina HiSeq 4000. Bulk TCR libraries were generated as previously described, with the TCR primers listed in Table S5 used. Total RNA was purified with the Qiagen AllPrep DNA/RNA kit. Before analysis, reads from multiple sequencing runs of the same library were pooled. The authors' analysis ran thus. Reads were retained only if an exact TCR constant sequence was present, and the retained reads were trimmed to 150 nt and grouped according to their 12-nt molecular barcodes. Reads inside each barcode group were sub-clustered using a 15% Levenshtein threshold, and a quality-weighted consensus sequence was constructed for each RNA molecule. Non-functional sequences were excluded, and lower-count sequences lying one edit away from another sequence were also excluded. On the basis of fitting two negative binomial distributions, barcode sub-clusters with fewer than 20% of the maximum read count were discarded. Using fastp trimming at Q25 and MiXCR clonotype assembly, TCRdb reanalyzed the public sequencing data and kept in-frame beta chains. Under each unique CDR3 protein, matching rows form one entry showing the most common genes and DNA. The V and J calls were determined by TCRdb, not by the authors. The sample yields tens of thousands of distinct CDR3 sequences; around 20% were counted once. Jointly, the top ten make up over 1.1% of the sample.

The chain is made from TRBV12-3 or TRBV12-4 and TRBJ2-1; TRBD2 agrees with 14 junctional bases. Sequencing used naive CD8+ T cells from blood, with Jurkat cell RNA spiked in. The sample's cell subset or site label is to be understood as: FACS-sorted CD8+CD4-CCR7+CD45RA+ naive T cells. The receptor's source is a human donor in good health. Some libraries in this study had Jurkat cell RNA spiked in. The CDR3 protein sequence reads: CASSPGTSGRGPYNEQFF. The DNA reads TGTGCCAGCAGTCCTGGGACTAGCGGGAGAGGTCCCTACAATGAGCAGTTCTTC.